These 16 T cell receptor beta chains share one sample of origin, sequenced in a study of CD8+ T cells in alopecia areata. RNA was extracted and reverse transcribed into cDNA as the sequencing template. The assay was immunoSEQ multiplex PCR, and TCRdb's table has in-frame clones only and misses some. Here the sample spans 60,000 to 85,000 clones, approximately 64% being singletons. Treatment denoted: oral pan-JAK inhibitor, 5-10 mg twice daily. The starting material was CD8+ T cells sorted from blood, obtained at week 24, from a patient treated with tofacitinib. These receptors all come from a human donor with alopecia areata.

This chain connects TRBV27 to TRBJ1-2, with D unresolved. Germline values: CDR1 MNHEY, CDR2 SMNVEV (reference sequence). This CDR3 region has 14 residues. V was clipped by 3 bases and J by 2 bases, with 10 bases between them. CDR3 in DNA: TGTGCCAGCAGTTTCCTCTCGGGGAACTATGGCTACACCTTC. Its protein product is CASSFLSGNYGYTF.

This clone was observed at least ten times. CDR3 nucleotides: TGCGCCAGCAGCCAAGATGGGGGGGCGAACACCGGGGAGCTGTTTTTT. Its translation: CASSQDGGANTGELFF. The V call is TRBV4-1, the J call TRBJ2-2, with 7 nucleotides matching TRBD2. The CDR3 consists of 16 residues. The V and J ends lost 0 bases and 0 bases, in that order; junction bases with no gene match: 1. The germline CDR1 and CDR2 sequences are MGHRA and YSYEKL.

The gene calls are TRBV27 and TRBJ1-2; D uncertain. The CDR3 length is 14 residues. The V end was cut by 3 bases, the J end by 2 bases, with 10 bases between. The germline gives CDR1 MNHEY, CDR2 SMNVEV (reference sequence). The CDR3 reads CASSLWPPNYGYTF. CDR3 DNA: TGTGCCAGCAGTTTGTGGCCCCCGAACTATGGCTACACCTTC.

The CDR3 DNA follows: TGCGCCAGCAGCCAAACCCAGTATCCCTACAATGAGCAGTTCTTC. Its protein is CASSQTQYPYNEQFF. V usage is TRBV4-1 and J usage is TRBJ2-1; no reliable D call. Germline V lookup: CDR1 MGHRA, CDR2 YSYEKL. The CDR3 consists of 15 residues. The germline V and J ends were trimmed by 2 bases and 2 bases, with 10 bases remaining between them.

The chain has TRBV5-1 and TRBJ2-2, with D perhaps TRBD1 (5 bases). Deletions cut 3 bases from V and 6 bases from J, with 9 bases between. CDR3 length: 13 amino acids. The germline CDR1 and CDR2 sequences are SGHRS and YFSETQ. The CDR3 reads CASSSVGPGELFF. Here the CDR3 DNA reads TGCGCCAGCAGCTCGGTGGGGCCCGGGGAGCTGTTTTTT.

The chain combines TRBV4-1 with TRBJ2-7; possibly TRBD2 for D (7 bases). This CDR3 has 14 amino acids. Germline values: CDR1 MGHRA, CDR2 YSYEKL. Trimming removed 1 base at V and 6 bases at J, with 13 bases between. The CDR3 protein is CASSQARGLGEQYF. As DNA, the CDR3 is TGCGCCAGCAGCCAAGCGCGGGGGCTCGGCGAGCAGTACTTC.

This clone has only a few counts. V gene TRBV9 combines with J gene TRBJ2-3; unclear D gene. Germline lookup yields CDR1 SGDLS and CDR2 YYNGEE. This CDR3 contains 13 residues. V was clipped by 2 bases and J by 0 bases, with 4 bases between them. Here the CDR3 reads CASSVWSTDTQYF. The CDR3, as DNA: TGTGCCAGCAGCGTCTGGAGCACAGATACGCAGTATTTT.

The CDR3 loop is CASRPTGTSYNEQFF. DNA for the CDR3: TGTGCCAGCAGACCAACCGGGACCTCCTACAATGAGCAGTTCTTC. This chain links TRBV27 with TRBJ2-1; D may be TRBD1 or TRBD2 (5 bases each). Trimming left V 6 bases short and J 0 bases short, with 12 bases between. The germline gives CDR1 MNHEY, CDR2 SMNVEV (reference sequence). The CDR3 covers 15 residues.

The chain carries TRBV23-1 and TRBJ2-7; D unresolved. TRBV23-1 is an ORF; its function is uncertain. V dropped 6 bases and J dropped 9 bases, with 18 bases sitting between them. CDR3 length: 13 residues. CDR3 nucleotides: TGCGCCAGCAGCCAAGATCAAGGACCACGGCAGTACTTC. Amino acid sequence: CASSQDQGPRQYF.

The V gene is TRBV9, the J gene TRBJ2-1; 10 nucleotides align to TRBD2. Unmatched junction bases numbered 2, after V lost 3 bases and J lost 2 bases. From germline, CDR1 is SGDLS and CDR2 YYNGEE. The CDR3 runs to 15 residues. CDR3 DNA: TGTGCCAGCAGCGCAGCGGGGGGGCCCTACAATGAGCAGTTCTTC. The encoded protein is CASSAAGGPYNEQFF.

The chain combines TRBV5-1 with TRBJ2-5, with D maybe TRBD2 (6 bases). The germline V and J ends were trimmed by 7 bases and 1 base, with 17 bases remaining between them. Germline values: CDR1 SGHRS, CDR2 YFSETQ. The CDR3 is made up of 15 amino acids. The CDR3 loop is CASVPLGRPQETQYF. DNA of the CDR3: TGCGCCAGCGTCCCACTGGGGAGGCCCCAAGAGACCCAGTACTTC.

This clone was counted a few times. The chain couples TRBV7-8 to TRBJ1-4; D call uncertain. The CDR3 runs to 15 residues. CDR1 is SGHVS and CDR2 is FQNEAQ in the germline V gene. The ends were cut back, 2 bases at V and 7 bases at J, with 14 bases in the middle. The CDR3 DNA is TGTGCCAGCAGCTTATCGTCGGTGAACTTTGAAAAACTGTTTTTT. This translates into CASSLSSVNFEKLFF.

This clone was seen a few times. The V gene is TRBV27, the J gene TRBJ2-1; TRBD1 agrees at 8 bases. CDR3 size: 15 residues. CDR1 and CDR2 from the germline V gene are MNHEY and SMNVEV (reference sequence). With V trimmed by 3 bases and J by 7 bases, 8 bases remained unmatched. For the CDR3, the DNA is TGTGCCAGCAGTTTGGTTTCCAGGGGGCTGAATGAGCAGTTCTTC. Protein product: CASSLVSRGLNEQFF.

This clone was recorded a few times. The gene calls are TRBV9 and TRBJ2-3; 11 bases match TRBD2. There are 15 residues in the CDR3. V trimming: 3 bases; J trimming: 3 bases; junction bases outside the gene matches: 3. CDR1 and CDR2 (germline): SGDLS, YYNGEE. CDR3 DNA: TGTGCCAGCAGCGCGGGACTAGCGGAGACAGATACGCAGTATTTT. Translation: CASSAGLAETDTQYF.

This sequence joins TRBV7-3 and TRBJ2-3; 10 nucleotides line up with TRBD2. J lost 2 bases, V lost 5 bases, and 4 bases had no gene match. This CDR3 is 15 amino acids long. The germline CDR1 and CDR2 sequences are SGHTA and FQGTGA. The CDR3 coding sequence is TGTGCCAGCAGCCTTGGACTAGCGGCCACAGATACGCAGTATTTT. Its translation: CASSLGLAATDTQYF. Drawing the rest from reference TRBV7-3 and TRBJ2-3, the complete variable domain is GAGVSQTPSNKVTEKGKYVELRCDPISGHTALYWYRQSLGQGPEFLIYFQGTGAADDSGLPNDRFFAVRPEGSVSTLKIQRTERGDSAVYLCASSLGLAATDTQYFGPGTRLTVL.

The chain joins TRBV4-2 to TRBJ1-4, with no clear D. CDR1 is LGHNA, CDR2 YNFKEQ, per germline. The CDR3 has 11 amino acids. Trimming took 5 bases from V and 10 from J, leaving 8 bases between them. The CDR3 DNA follows: TGTGCCAGCAGCGGTGCAGGAAAACTGTTTTTT. This translates into CASSGAGKLFF.